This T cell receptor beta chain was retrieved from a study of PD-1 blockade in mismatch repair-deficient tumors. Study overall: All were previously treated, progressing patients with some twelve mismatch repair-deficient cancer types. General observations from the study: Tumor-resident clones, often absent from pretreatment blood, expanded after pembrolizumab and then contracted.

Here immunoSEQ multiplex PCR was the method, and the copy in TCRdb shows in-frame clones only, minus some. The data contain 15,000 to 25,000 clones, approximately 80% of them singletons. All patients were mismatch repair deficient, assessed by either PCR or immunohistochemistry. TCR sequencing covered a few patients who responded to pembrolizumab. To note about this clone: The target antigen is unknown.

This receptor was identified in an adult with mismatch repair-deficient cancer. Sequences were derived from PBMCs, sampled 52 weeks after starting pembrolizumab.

The DNA of the CDR3 is TGTGCCACCAGCAGAGATCTATTCAGACGAGGCGAGCAGTACTTC. It specifies CATSRDLFRRGEQYF. The V and J genes are TRBV15 and TRBJ2-7, with no clear D. There are 15 residues in the CDR3. Trimming took off 0 bases at V and 6 bases at J, with 15 bases between the two ends. CDR1 is LNHNV and CDR2 is YYDKDF in the germline V gene (reference sequence).